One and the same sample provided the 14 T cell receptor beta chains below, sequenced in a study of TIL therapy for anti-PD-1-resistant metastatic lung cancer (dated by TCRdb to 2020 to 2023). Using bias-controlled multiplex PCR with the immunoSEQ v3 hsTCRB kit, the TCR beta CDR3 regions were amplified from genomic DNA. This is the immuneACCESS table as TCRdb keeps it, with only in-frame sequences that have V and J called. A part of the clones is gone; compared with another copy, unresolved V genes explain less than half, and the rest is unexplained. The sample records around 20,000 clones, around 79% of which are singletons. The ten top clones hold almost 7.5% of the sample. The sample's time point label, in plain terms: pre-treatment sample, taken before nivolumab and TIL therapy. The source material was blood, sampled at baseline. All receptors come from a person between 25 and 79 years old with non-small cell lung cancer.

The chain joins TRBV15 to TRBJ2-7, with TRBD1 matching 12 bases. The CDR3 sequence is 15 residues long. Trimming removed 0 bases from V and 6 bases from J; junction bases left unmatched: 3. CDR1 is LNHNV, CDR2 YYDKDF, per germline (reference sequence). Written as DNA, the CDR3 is TGTGCCACCAGCAGAGAGGGGACAGGGGGCGGCGAGCAGTACTTC. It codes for CATSREGTGGGEQYF.

Here the CDR3 reads CAISDGTKYNEQFF. CDR3 sequence (DNA): TGTGCCATCAGTGATGGGACAAAGTACAATGAGCAGTTCTTC. This chain joins TRBV10-3 and TRBJ2-1, with a possible D match to TRBD1 (6 bases). This CDR3 comprises 14 residues. CDR1 ENHRY and CDR2 SYGVKD come from the germline V gene. V lost 3 bases to trimming and J lost 4 bases, with 10 bases between them.

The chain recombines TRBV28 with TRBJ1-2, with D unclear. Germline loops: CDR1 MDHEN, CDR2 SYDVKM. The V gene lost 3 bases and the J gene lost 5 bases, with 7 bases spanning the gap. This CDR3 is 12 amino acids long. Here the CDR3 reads CASSFLEYGYTF. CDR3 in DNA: TGTGCCAGCAGTTTCCTAGAGTATGGCTACACCTTC.

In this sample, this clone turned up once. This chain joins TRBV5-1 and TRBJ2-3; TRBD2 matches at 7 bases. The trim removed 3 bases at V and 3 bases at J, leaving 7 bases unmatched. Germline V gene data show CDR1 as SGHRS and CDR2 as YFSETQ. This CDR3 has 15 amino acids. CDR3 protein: CASSYLDSGTDTQYF. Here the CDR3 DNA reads TGCGCCAGCAGCTACCTGGATAGCGGGACAGATACGCAGTATTTT. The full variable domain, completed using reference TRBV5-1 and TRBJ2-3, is KAGVTQTPRYLIKTRGQQVTLSCSPISGHRSVSWYQQTPGQGLQFLFEYFSETQRNKGNFPGRFSGRQFSNSRSEMNVSTLELGDSALYLCASSYLDSGTDTQYFGPGTRLTVL.

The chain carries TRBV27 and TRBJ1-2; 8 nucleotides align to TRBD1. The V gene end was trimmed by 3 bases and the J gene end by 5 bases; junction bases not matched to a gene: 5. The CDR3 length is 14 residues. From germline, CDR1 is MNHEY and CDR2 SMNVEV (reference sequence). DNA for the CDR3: TGTGCCAGCAGTTTCCGAGACAGGGGATATGGCTACACCTTC. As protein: CASSFRDRGYGYTF.

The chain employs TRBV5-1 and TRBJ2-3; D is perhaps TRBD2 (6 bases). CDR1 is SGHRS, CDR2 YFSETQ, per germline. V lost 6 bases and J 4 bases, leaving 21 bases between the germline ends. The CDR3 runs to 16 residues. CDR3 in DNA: TGCGCCAGCACTGGAGGAACTAGCCCATCTCCAGATACGCAGTATTTT. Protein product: CASTGGTSPSPDTQYF. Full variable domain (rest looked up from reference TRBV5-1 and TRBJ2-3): KAGVTQTPRYLIKTRGQQVTLSCSPISGHRSVSWYQQTPGQGLQFLFEYFSETQRNKGNFPGRFSGRQFSNSRSEMNVSTLELGDSALYLCASTGGTSPSPDTQYFGPGTRLTVL.

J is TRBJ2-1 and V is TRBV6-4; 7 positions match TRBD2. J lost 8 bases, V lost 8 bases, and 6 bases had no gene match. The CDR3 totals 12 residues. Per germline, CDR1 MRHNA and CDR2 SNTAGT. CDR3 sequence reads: CASGLGLDEQFF. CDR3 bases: TGTGCCAGCGGACTAGGATTAGATGAGCAGTTCTTC.

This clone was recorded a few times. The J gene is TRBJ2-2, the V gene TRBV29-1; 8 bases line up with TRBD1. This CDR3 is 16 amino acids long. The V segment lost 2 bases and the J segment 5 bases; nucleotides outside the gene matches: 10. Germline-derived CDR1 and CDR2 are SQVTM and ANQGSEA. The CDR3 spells CSVENIRGRRTGELFF. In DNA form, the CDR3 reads TGCAGCGTTGAAAACATCAGGGGGCGCAGGACCGGGGAGCTGTTTTTT.

The CDR3, as DNA: TGTGCCAGCAGCCCCGGTGTAGTGGGGGCGCTCGGGAAGACCCAGTACTTC. This gives the protein CASSPGVVGALGKTQYF. The chain employs TRBV7-3 and TRBJ2-5, with D tentatively TRBD1 (6 bases). The germline V gene has CDR1 SGHTA and CDR2 FQGTGA. The CDR3 has 17 amino acids. V lost 5 bases and J 6 bases, leaving 25 bases between the germline ends.

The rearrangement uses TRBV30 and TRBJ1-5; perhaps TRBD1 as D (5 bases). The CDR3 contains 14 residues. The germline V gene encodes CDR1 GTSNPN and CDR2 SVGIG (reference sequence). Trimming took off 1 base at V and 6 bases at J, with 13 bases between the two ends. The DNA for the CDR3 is TGTGCCTGGAGTGCGAGCCCAGGGATTCAGCCCCAGCATTTT. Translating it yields CAWSASPGIQPQHF.

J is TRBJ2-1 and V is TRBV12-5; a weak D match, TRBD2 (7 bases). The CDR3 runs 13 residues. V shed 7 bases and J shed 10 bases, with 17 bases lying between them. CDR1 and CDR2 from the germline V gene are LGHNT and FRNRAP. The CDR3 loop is CASAAVGGGEQFF. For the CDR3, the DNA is TGTGCTAGTGCCGCCGTAGGCGGGGGCGAGCAGTTCTTC.

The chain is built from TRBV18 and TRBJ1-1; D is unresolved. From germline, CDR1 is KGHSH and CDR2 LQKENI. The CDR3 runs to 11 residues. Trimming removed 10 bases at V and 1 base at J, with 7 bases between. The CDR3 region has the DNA TGTGCCACCCTTTCGAACACTGAAGCTTTCTTT. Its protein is CATLSNTEAFF.

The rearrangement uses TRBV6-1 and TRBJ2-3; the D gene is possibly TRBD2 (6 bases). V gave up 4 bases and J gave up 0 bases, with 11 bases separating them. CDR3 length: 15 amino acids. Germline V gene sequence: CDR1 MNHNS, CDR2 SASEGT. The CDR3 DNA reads TGTGCCAGCAGTGCTGGACTACCCAGCACAGATACGCAGTATTTT. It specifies CASSAGLPSTDTQYF.

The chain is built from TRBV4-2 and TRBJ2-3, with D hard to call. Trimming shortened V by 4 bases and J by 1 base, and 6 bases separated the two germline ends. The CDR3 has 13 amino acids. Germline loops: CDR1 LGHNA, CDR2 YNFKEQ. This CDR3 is CASSRHRTDTQYF. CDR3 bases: TGTGCCAGCAGCCGACACCGCACAGATACGCAGTATTTT.